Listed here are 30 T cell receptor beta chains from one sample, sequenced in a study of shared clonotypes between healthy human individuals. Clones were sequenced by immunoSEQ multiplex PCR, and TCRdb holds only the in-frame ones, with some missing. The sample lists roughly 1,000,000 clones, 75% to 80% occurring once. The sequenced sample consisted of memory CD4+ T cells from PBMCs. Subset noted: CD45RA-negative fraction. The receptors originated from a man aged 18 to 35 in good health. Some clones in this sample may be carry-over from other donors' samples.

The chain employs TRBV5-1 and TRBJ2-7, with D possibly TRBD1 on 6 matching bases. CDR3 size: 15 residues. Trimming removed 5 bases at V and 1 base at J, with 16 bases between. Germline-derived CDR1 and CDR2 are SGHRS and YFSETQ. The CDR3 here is CASRYYRDTSYEQYF. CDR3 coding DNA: TGCGCCAGCAGATATTACCGGGACACATCCTACGAGCAGTACTTC.

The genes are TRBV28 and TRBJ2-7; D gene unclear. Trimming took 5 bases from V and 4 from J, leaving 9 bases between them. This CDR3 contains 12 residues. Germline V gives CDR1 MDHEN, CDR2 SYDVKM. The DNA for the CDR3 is TGTGCCAGCAGTGTGCGGAGTTACGAGCAGTACTTC. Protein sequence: CASSVRSYEQYF.

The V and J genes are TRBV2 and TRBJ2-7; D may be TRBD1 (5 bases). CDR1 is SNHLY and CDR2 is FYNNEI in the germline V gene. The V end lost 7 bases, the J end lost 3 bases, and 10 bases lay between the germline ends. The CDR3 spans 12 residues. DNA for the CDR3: TGTGCCAGCAAGCAGGGAATCTACGAGCAGTACTTC. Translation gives CASKQGIYEQYF.

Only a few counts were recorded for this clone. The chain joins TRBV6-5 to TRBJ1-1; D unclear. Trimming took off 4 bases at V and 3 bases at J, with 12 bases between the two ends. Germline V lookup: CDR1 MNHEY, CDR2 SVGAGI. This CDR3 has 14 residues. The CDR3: CASSSPGWDTEAFF. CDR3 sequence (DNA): TGTGCCAGCAGTTCCCCTGGGTGGGACACTGAAGCTTTCTTT.

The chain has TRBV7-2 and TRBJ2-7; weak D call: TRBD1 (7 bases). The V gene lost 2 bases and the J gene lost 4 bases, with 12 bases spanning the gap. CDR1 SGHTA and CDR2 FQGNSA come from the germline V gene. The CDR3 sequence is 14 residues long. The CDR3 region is CASSLSQGGYEQYF. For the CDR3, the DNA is TGTGCCAGCAGCTTATCTCAGGGGGGATACGAGCAGTACTTC.

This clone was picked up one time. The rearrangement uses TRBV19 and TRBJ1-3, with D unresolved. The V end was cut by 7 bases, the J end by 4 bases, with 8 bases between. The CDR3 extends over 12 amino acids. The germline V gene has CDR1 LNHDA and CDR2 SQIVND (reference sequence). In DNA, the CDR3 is TGTGCCAGTAACGACTTGGGAAACACCATATATTTT. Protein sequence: CASNDLGNTIYF.

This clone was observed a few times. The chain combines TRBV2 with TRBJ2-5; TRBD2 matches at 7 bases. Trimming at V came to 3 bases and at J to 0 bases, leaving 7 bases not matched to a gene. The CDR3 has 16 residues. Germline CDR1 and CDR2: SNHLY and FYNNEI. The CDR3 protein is CASSDRAGRNQETQYF. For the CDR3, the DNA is TGTGCCAGCAGTGACCGAGCGGGACGAAACCAAGAGACCCAGTACTTC.

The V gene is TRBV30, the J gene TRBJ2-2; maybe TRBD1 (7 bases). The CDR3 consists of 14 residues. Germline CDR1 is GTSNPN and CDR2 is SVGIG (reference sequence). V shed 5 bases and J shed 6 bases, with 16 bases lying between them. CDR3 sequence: CAWAGQLDAGELFF. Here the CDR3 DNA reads TGTGCCTGGGCGGGACAGCTTGACGCCGGGGAGCTGTTTTTT.

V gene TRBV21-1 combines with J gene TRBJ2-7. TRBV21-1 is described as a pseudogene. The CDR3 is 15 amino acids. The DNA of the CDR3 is TGTGCCAGCAGCAAGAACGGGCCCCCGCCCTACGAGCAGTACTTC. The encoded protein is CASSKNGPPPYEQYF.

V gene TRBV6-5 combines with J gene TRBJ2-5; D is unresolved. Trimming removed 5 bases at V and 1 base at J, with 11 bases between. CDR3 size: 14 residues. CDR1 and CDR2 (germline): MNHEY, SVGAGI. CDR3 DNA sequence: TGTGCCAGCAGTCAGTCGGAACTCCAAGAGACCCAGTACTTC. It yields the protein CASSQSELQETQYF.

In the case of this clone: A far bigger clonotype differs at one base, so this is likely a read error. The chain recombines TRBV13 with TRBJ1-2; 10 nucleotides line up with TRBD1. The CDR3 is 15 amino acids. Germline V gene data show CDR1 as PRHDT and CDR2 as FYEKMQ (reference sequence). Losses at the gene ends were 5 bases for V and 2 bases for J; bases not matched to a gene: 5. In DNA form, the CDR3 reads TGTGCCAGCAGCCGGGGGACAGGGGTAAACTATGGCTACACCTTC. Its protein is CASSRGTGVNYGYTF.

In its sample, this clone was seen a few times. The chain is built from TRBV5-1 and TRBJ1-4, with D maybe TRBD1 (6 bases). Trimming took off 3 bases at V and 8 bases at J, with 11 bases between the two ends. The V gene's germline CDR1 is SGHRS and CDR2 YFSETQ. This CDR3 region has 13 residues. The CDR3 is CASSWGGEEKLFF. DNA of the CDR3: TGCGCCAGCAGCTGGGGGGGCGAGGAAAAACTGTTTTTT.

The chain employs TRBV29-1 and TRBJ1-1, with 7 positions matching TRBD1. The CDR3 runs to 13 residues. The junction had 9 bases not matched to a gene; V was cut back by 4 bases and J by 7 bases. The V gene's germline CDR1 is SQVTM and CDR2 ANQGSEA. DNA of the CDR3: TGCAGCGTTGGGACAGGAGGGGGGCGTGAAGCTTTCTTT. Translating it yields CSVGTGGGREAFF.

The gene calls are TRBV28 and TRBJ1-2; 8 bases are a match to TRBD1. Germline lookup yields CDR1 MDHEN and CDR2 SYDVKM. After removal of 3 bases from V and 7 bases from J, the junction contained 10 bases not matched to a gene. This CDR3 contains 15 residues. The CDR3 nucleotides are TGTGCCAGCAGTTTCGGTGGAGACAGGGGATTTGGCTACACCTTC. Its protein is CASSFGGDRGFGYTF.

The CDR3 region is CASRPPGTGDYGYTF. The CDR3 nucleotides read TGTGCCAGCAGGCCTCCCGGGACAGGGGACTATGGCTACACCTTC. V gene TRBV7-2 combines with J gene TRBJ1-2; 10 positions agree with TRBD1. Trimming at V came to 6 bases and at J to 3 bases, leaving 7 bases not matched to a gene. The CDR3 extends over 15 amino acids. Germline V gene lookup returns CDR1 SGHTA and CDR2 FQGNSA.

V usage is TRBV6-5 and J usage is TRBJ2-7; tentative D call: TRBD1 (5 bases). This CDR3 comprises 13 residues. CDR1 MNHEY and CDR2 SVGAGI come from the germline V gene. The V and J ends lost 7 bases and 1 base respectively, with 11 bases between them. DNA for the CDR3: TGTGCCAGCACTCCTCCAGGGTCCTACGAGCAGTACTTC. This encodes CASTPPGSYEQYF.

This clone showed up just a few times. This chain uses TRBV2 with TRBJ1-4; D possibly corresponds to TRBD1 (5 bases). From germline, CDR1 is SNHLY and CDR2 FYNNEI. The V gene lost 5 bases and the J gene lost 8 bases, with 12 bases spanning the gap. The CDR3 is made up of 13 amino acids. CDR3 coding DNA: TGTGCCAGCAGTCCTAGACAGTTGGAAAAACTGTTTTTT. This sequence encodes CASSPRQLEKLFF.

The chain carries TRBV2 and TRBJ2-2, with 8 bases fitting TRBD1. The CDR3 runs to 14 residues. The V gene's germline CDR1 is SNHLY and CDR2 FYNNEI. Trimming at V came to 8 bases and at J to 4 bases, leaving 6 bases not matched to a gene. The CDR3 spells CASGRTGLTGELFF. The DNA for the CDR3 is TGTGCCAGCGGAAGGACAGGGCTCACCGGGGAGCTGTTTTTT.

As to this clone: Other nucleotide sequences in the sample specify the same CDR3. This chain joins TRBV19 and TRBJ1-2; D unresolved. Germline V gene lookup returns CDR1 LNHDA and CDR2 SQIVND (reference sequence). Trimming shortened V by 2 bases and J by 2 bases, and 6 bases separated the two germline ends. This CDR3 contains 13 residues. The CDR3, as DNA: TGTGCCAGTAGTATAATGGGGAACTATGGCTACACCTTC. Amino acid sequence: CASSIMGNYGYTF.

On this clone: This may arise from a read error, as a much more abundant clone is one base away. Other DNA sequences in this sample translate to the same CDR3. The CDR3 spells CASSLRNEQFF. The CDR3, as DNA: TGTGCCAGCAGTTTGCGCAATGAGCAGTTCTTC. This chain connects TRBV6-5 to TRBJ2-1; D is uncertain. Trimming stripped 4 bases from V and 6 bases from J, with 4 bases between. The CDR3 has 11 amino acids. The germline V gene encodes CDR1 MNHEY and CDR2 SVGAGI.

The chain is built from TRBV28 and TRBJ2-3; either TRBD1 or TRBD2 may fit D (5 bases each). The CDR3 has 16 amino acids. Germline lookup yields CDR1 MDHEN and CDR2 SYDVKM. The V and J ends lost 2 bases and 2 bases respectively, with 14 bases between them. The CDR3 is CASSLISGQFTDTQYF. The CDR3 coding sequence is TGTGCCAGCAGTTTAATCTCGGGGCAGTTCACAGATACGCAGTATTTT.

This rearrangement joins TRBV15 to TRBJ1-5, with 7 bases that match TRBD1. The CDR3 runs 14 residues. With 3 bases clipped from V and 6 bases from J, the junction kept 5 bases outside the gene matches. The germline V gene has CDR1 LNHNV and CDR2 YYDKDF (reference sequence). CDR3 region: CATSSRQGTQPQHF. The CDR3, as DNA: TGTGCCACCAGCAGCAGACAGGGAACTCAGCCCCAGCATTTT.

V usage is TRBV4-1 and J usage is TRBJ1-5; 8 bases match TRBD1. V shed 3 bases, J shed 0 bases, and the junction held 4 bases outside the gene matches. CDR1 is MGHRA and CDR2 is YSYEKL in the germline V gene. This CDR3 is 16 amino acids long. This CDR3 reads CASSHTGGDSNQPQHF. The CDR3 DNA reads TGCGCCAGCAGCCATACAGGGGGGGATAGCAATCAGCCCCAGCATTTT.

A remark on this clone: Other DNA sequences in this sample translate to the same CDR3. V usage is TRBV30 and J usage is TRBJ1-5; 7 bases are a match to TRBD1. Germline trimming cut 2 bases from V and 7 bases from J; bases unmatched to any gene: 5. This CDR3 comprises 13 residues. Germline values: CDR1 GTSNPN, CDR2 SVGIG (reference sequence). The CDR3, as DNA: TGTGCCTGGAGTAGTCAGGGGGGCCAGCCCCAGCATTTT. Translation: CAWSSQGGQPQHF.

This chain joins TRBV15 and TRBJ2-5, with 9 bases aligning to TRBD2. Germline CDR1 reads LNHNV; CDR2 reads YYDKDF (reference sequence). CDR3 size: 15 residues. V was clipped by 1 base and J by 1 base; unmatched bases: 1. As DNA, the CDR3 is TGTGCCACCAGCAGAGGGACTAGCGCCCAAGAGACCCAGTACTTC. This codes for CATSRGTSAQETQYF.

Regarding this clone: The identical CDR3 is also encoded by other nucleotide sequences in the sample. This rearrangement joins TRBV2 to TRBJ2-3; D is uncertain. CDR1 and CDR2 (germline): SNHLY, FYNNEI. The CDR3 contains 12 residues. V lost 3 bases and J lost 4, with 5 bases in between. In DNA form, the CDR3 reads TGTGCCAGCAGTGATAGGGCAGATACGCAGTATTTT. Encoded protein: CASSDRADTQYF.

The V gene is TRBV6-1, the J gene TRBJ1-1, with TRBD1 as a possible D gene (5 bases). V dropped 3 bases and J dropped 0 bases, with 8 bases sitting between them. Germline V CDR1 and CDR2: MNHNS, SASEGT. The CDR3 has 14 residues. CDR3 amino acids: CASSEGDLNTEAFF. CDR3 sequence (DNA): TGTGCCAGCAGTGAGGGGGATTTGAACACTGAAGCTTTCTTT.

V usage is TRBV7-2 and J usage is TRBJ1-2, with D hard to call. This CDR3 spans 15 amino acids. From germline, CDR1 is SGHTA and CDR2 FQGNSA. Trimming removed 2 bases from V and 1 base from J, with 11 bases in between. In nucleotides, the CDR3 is TGTGCCAGCAGCTTATCAAGCCTTAATAACTATGGCTACACCTTC. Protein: CASSLSSLNNYGYTF. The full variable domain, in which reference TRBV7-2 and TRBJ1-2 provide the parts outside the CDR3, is GAGVSQSPSNKVTEKGKDVELRCDPISGHTALYWYRQSLGQGLEFLIYFQGNSAPDKSGLPSDRFSAERTGGSVSTLTIQRTQQEDSAVYLCASSLSSLNNYGYTFGSGTRLTVV.

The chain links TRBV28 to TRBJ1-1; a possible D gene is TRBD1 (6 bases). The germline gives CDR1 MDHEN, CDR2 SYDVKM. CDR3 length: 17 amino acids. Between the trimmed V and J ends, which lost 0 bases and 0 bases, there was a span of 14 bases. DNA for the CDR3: TGTGCCAGCAGTTTATGGGGACAAGGGGGGGTGAACACTGAAGCTTTCTTT. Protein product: CASSLWGQGGVNTEAFF.

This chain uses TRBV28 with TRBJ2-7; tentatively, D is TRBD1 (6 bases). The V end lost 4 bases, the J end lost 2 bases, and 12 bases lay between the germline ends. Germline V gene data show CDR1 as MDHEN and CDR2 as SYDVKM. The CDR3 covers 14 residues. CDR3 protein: CASSSNGGTYEQYF. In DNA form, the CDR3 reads TGTGCCAGCAGTTCCAATGGGGGCACCTACGAGCAGTACTTC. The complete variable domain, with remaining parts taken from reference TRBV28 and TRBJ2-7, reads DVKVTQSSRYLVKRTGEKVFLECVQDMDHENMFWYRQDPGLGLRLIYFSYDVKMKEKGDIPEGYSVSREKKERFSLILESASTNQTSMYLCASSSNGGTYEQYFGPGTRLTVT.